Sequencing of this T cell receptor (beta chain) was carried out in a study of blood T cell repertoires in COVID-19. The wider study: PBMCs, B-cell-depleted T cells, or T cells were the source of the cDNA or gDNA that made up the material.

Patients from Seattle were sampled longitudinally, starting during active infection. Germline lookup yields CDR1 MGHDK and CDR2 SYGVNS. There are 13 residues in the CDR3. Trimming left V 2 bases short and J 7 bases short, with 12 bases between. Clones were read by immunoSEQ multiplex PCR, and TCRdb kept only the in-frame ones, dropping some. Here the sample spans roughly 40,000 clones, approximately 94% being singletons. This chain connects TRBV25-1 to TRBJ2-7; D may be TRBD2 (5 bases). The clonotype was recovered from a man in his forties or fifties with COVID-19, enrolled during active disease. Specimen: peripheral blood. CDR3 sequence: CASSEVLGGEQYF. CDR3 DNA sequence: TGTGCCAGCAGTGAAGTGTTGGGCGGGGAGCAGTACTTC.